Listed here are 14 T cell receptor beta chains from one sample, sequenced in a study of a mutant IDH1 vaccine in newly diagnosed glioma. The antigens of these receptors remain unknown. Time point noted: week 5, during vaccination. Doses of 300 ug of mutant IDH1 20-mer peptide were given with topical imiquimod. Data came from immunoSEQ multiplex PCR; TCRdb stores just in-frame clones and leaves some out. This sample has about 26,000 clones, with 65% to 80% found just once. Sequenced material: PBMCs, taken from a glioma patient whose treatment included an IDH1 peptide vaccine. The receptor source for this set is a man between 40 and 49 years old with glioma. Some clones in this sample may be carry-over from other donors' samples.

The rearrangement uses TRBV5-1 and TRBJ2-2; 7 bases are a match to TRBD2. Trimming cost V 4 bases and J 2 bases; bases outside gene matches: 8. CDR1 is SGHRS, CDR2 YFSETQ, per germline. This CDR3 is 16 amino acids long. The DNA for the CDR3 is TGCGCCAGCAGCGCTCTGAGCGGGACCAACACCGGGGAGCTGTTTTTT. Its translation is CASSALSGTNTGELFF.

The CDR3 sequence is CASRSPTDRDGYTF. CDR3 nucleotides: TGTGCCAGCAGATCCCCGACAGATCGCGATGGCTACACCTTC. This chain connects TRBV7-9 to TRBJ1-2, with D possibly matching TRBD1 (5 bases). The CDR3 contains 14 residues. Germline-derived CDR1 and CDR2 are SEHNR and FQNEAQ (reference sequence). The V end was cut by 6 bases, the J end by 6 bases, with 17 bases between.

This clone was found a few times. The chain has TRBV7-9 and TRBJ1-1; TRBD1 agrees at 7 bases. Germline V CDR1 and CDR2: SEHNR, FQNEAQ (reference sequence). The CDR3 covers 15 residues. V trimming: 7 bases; J trimming: 4 bases; junction bases outside the gene matches: 12. The CDR3 sequence is CASKTWGRDSTEAFF. The CDR3 DNA reads as TGTGCCAGCAAAACCTGGGGCCGGGACAGCACTGAAGCTTTCTTT.

The rearrangement joins TRBV7-2 to TRBJ1-2; the D gene is possibly TRBD1 (5 bases). This CDR3 comprises 13 residues. Trimming took off 1 base at V and 4 bases at J, with 7 bases between the two ends. Germline CDR1 SGHTA, CDR2 FQGNSA. The CDR3 sequence is CASSLGGTYGYTF. The CDR3 DNA sequence: TGTGCCAGCAGCTTAGGAGGGACCTATGGCTACACCTTC.

This clone occurred a few times. The chain carries TRBV7-8 and TRBJ2-1; D might be TRBD1 (5 bases). The CDR3 has 15 residues. Germline V gene lookup returns CDR1 SGHVS and CDR2 FQNEAQ. V was cut by 4 bases and J by 12 bases, with 22 bases left in between. The DNA for the CDR3 is TGTGCCAGCAGCTCCTACAGACTGGGGCCCGGATGGCAGTTCTTC. This translates into CASSSYRLGPGWQFF.

The V and J genes are TRBV19 and TRBJ2-4, with TRBD2 matching over 14 bases. Trimming took 4 bases from V and 2 from J; bases not matched to a gene: 4. The CDR3 spans 17 residues. Germline V gene sequence: CDR1 LNHDA, CDR2 SQIVND (reference sequence). The CDR3 coding sequence is TGTGCCAGTAGTAGACTAGCGGGGGGGCTAACCAAAAACATTCAGTACTTC. Its protein product is CASSRLAGGLTKNIQYF.

The V call is TRBV10-2, the J call TRBJ2-1, with 9 bases identical to TRBD1. This CDR3 has 15 residues. Trimming at V came to 2 bases and at J to 5 bases, leaving 4 bases not matched to a gene. CDR1 is WSHSY, CDR2 SAAADI, per germline. DNA for the CDR3: TGCGCCAGCAGTGAGCTGGGACAGGGAAACAATGAGCAGTTCTTC. This codes for CASSELGQGNNEQFF.

The chain joins TRBV4-1 to TRBJ2-3, with a possible D match to TRBD1 (5 bases). Germline CDR1 reads MGHRA; CDR2 reads YSYEKL. V was clipped by 2 bases and J by 4 bases, with 10 bases between them. CDR3 length: 14 residues. The CDR3 nucleotides read TGCGCCAGCAGCCAAAAAAGGGGCGCAGATACGCAGTATTTT. Translating gives CASSQKRGADTQYF.

The V and J genes are TRBV6-6 and TRBJ2-6, with D maybe TRBD1 (6 bases). This CDR3 has 15 residues. Between the trimmed V and J ends, which lost 2 bases and 2 bases, there was a span of 7 bases. Germline V gene lookup returns CDR1 MNHNY and CDR2 SVGAGI (reference sequence). CDR3 nucleotide sequence: TGTGCCAGCAGTTACGAGGGGGCTGGGGCCAACGTCCTGACTTTC. Translated: CASSYEGAGANVLTF.

V gene TRBV7-9 combines with J gene TRBJ1-2; D ambiguous. V was trimmed by 0 bases and J by 4 bases, leaving 6 bases between them. From germline, CDR1 is SEHNR and CDR2 FQNEAQ (reference sequence). This CDR3 spans 13 amino acids. The CDR3 is CASSLARSYGYTF. The CDR3 DNA is TGTGCCAGCAGCTTAGCGAGGAGCTATGGCTACACCTTC.

The chain links TRBV13 to TRBJ2-3, with unresolved D. V dropped 1 base and J dropped 4 bases, with 6 bases sitting between them. This CDR3 comprises 13 residues. CDR1 and CDR2 (germline): PRHDT, FYEKMQ (reference sequence). The CDR3 nucleotides are TGTGCCAGCAGCTTAGAGGTCCCAGATACGCAGTATTTT. Translating gives CASSLEVPDTQYF.

The table lists this clone with a count of one. Other nucleotide sequences from this sample produce the same CDR3. V gene TRBV7-9 combines with J gene TRBJ2-5, with a weak D call TRBD2 (5 bases). Germline V gene lookup returns CDR1 SEHNR and CDR2 FQNEAQ (reference sequence). The V and J ends lost 3 bases and 2 bases respectively, with 10 bases between them. The CDR3 sequence is 14 residues long. CDR3 residues: CASSLAGTQETQYF. The CDR3 coding sequence is TGTGCCAGCAGCTTGGCGGGTACGCAAGAGACCCAGTACTTC.

The gene calls are TRBV2 and TRBJ2-2; weak D call: TRBD1 (6 bases). V lost 3 bases to trimming and J lost 3 bases, with 14 bases between them. The germline V gene has CDR1 SNHLY and CDR2 FYNNEI. CDR3 length: 16 residues. The CDR3 loop is CASSDLGQPYTGELFF. CDR3 coding DNA: TGTGCCAGCAGTGATCTAGGACAGCCCTACACCGGGGAGCTGTTTTTT.

The rearrangement uses TRBV29-1 and TRBJ1-4, with D possibly TRBD1 on 5 matching bases. Per germline, CDR1 SQVTM and CDR2 ANQGSEA. Trimming stripped 7 bases from V and 4 bases from J, with 16 bases between. This CDR3 spans 14 amino acids. The CDR3 here is CSAAVGPDNEKLFF. The CDR3 DNA sequence: TGCAGCGCTGCCGTGGGACCTGATAATGAAAAACTGTTTTTT. Filled out from reference TRBV29-1 and TRBJ1-4, the complete variable domain reads SAVISQKPSRDICQRGTSLTIQCQVDSQVTMMFWYRQQPGQSLTLIATANQGSEATYESGFVIDKFPISRPNLTFSTLTVSNMSPEDSSIYLCSAAVGPDNEKLFFGSGTQLSVL.